Below are 32 T cell receptor beta chains sequenced from a single sample in a study of cytomegalovirus exposure and HLA in healthy donors. The PCR employed 60 Vbeta primers together with 13 Jbeta primers. Assay used: immunoSEQ multiplex PCR; TCRdb lists only in-frame clones, some missing. The sample has 150,000 or so clones; roughly 71% are singletons. Sequenced: PBMCs. The receptors here all came from a man younger than 40 in good health and CMV-seronegative.

This clone occurred once. The chain couples TRBV5-6 to TRBJ1-3, with D perhaps matching TRBD1 (5 bases). The CDR3 has 15 residues. Germline V CDR1 and CDR2: SGHDT, YYEEEE. V lost 2 bases and J 4 bases, leaving 13 bases between the germline ends. In DNA, the CDR3 is TGTGCCAGCAGCTTTGGGGCCGTATCAGGAAACACCATATATTTT. Its protein is CASSFGAVSGNTIYF.

This clone was counted only a few times. The chain links TRBV11-3 to TRBJ2-5; weak D call: TRBD2 (5 bases). Per germline, CDR1 SGHNT and CDR2 YENEEA. The CDR3 has 13 residues. Trimming stripped 0 bases from V and 5 bases from J, with 7 bases between. Written as DNA, the CDR3 is TGTGCCAGCAGCTTAGACCCGGGGGAGACCCAGTACTTC. Its translation: CASSLDPGETQYF.

V gene TRBV5-1 combines with J gene TRBJ2-5; 16 bases agree with TRBD2. The J call may be faulty, since TRBJ2-7 better matches the DNA end. This CDR3 is 18 amino acids long. Germline V gene data show CDR1 as SGHRS and CDR2 as YFSETQ. The CDR3 reads CASSPAGLAGGPSYEQYF. The CDR3 nucleotides read TGCGCCAGCAGCCCCGCGGGACTAGCGGGAGGGCCGTCCTACGAGCAGTACTTC.

This rearrangement joins TRBV19 to TRBJ2-3, with unresolved D. Between the trimmed V and J ends, which lost 5 bases and 2 bases, there was a span of 8 bases. This CDR3 contains 13 residues. The V gene's germline CDR1 is LNHDA and CDR2 SQIVND (reference sequence). CDR3 coding DNA: TGTGCCAGTAGTCAAAGCCACACAGATACGCAGTATTTT. It specifies CASSQSHTDTQYF. The full variable domain, in which reference TRBV19 and TRBJ2-3 provide the parts outside the CDR3, is DGGITQSPKYLFRKEGQNVTLSCEQNLNHDAMYWYRQDPGQGLRLIYYSQIVNDFQKGDIAEGYSVSREKKESFPLTVTSAQKNPTAFYLCASSQSHTDTQYFGPGTRLTVL.

There are a few counts of this clone. This chain connects TRBV19 to TRBJ1-1; D may be TRBD1 (6 bases). From germline, CDR1 is LNHDA and CDR2 SQIVND (reference sequence). Between the trimmed V and J ends, which lost 4 bases and 4 bases, there was a span of 10 bases. The CDR3 covers 13 residues. The CDR3 nucleotides read TGTGCCAGTAGTAATACAGGGAGCACTGAAGCTTTCTTT. It translates to CASSNTGSTEAFF.

Details on this clone: At the DNA level, this CDR3 is encoded by other sequences in the same sample as well. The chain recombines TRBV5-1 with TRBJ2-2, with D tentatively TRBD1 (5 bases). The CDR3 totals 14 residues. Deletions cut 2 bases from V and 5 bases from J, with 10 bases between. The germline V gene encodes CDR1 SGHRS and CDR2 YFSETQ. The CDR3 DNA reads as TGCGCCAGCAGCTTAGGACAAGGGACCGGGGAGCTGTTTTTT. Its protein product is CASSLGQGTGELFF.

J is TRBJ2-7 and V is TRBV11-3; 9 bases map to TRBD1. The CDR3 length is 17 residues. CDR1 is SGHNT and CDR2 is YENEEA in the germline V gene. V shed 1 base and J 3 bases; nucleotides not matched to a gene: 10. The CDR3 sequence is CASSLGGGQGPIYEQYF. Here the CDR3 DNA reads TGTGCCAGCAGCTTAGGTGGGGGACAGGGCCCCATCTACGAGCAGTACTTC.

This chain uses TRBV5-6 with TRBJ2-5, with a possible D match to TRBD1 (5 bases). V lost 4 bases and J 5 bases, leaving 12 bases between the germline ends. This CDR3 has 13 amino acids. The germline CDR1 and CDR2 sequences are SGHDT and YYEEEE. In DNA, the CDR3 is TGTGCCAGCAGCCATGGACAAAAGGAGACCCAGTACTTC. This encodes CASSHGQKETQYF.

This CDR3 is CASSLSGEYEQYF. CDR3 bases: TGTGCCAGCAGCTTATCGGGGGAGTACGAGCAGTACTTC. The rearrangement joins TRBV11-2 to TRBJ2-7; maybe TRBD2 (6 bases). This CDR3 region has 13 residues. The V gene lost 2 bases and the J gene lost 4 bases, with 9 bases spanning the gap. Per germline, CDR1 SGHAT and CDR2 FQNNGV.

Turning to this clone: The junction differs from germline at one of its ends, possibly a read error. The chain employs TRBV4-2 and TRBJ1-1, with unresolved D. This CDR3 is built from 15 residues. The germline gives CDR1 LGHNA, CDR2 YNFKEQ. CDR3 amino acids: CASSEDGLVNTEAFF. The CDR3 DNA is TGTGCCAGCAGCGAAGACGGTCTAGTGAACACTGAAGCTTTCTTT.

The table lists this clone with a few counts. The gene calls are TRBV6-1 and TRBJ2-7; D remains unclear. Germline V gives CDR1 MNHNS, CDR2 SASEGT. The CDR3 length is 11 residues. V was shortened by 5 bases and J by 3 bases, with 5 bases between the two germline ends. CDR3 sequence: CASSNFYEQYF. The DNA of the CDR3 is TGTGCCAGCAGTAACTTCTACGAGCAGTACTTC.

This clone was seen more than once but under ten times. This sequence joins TRBV28 and TRBJ1-1; D is undetermined. The CDR3 loop spans 12 amino acids. Trimming removed 1 base at V and 8 bases at J, with 8 bases between. Per the germline V gene, CDR1 is MDHEN and CDR2 is SYDVKM. CDR3 residues: CASSLFGFEAFF. The CDR3 bases are TGTGCCAGCAGTTTATTTGGCTTCGAAGCTTTCTTT.

This clone was counted between two and nine times. The DNA for the CDR3 is TGCGCCAGCAGCCAAGTAGGTTGGGGGGGCCGTAGCACAGATACGCAGTATTTT. This translates into CASSQVGWGGRSTDTQYF. This chain connects TRBV4-1 to TRBJ2-3; a weak D match, TRBD2 (7 bases). V was cut by 1 base and J by 0 bases, with 17 bases left in between. The CDR3 spans 18 residues. Looked up from germline, CDR1 is MGHRA and CDR2 is YSYEKL.

The rearrangement links TRBV6-5 to TRBJ1-1; maybe TRBD1 (5 bases). Germline assignment: CDR1 MNHEY and CDR2 SVGAGI. Trimming pared 7 bases from V and 3 bases from J, leaving 15 bases between. The length of the CDR3 is 14 residues. The CDR3 loop is CASTLSRGDTEAFF. The CDR3 DNA reads TGTGCCAGCACCCTCTCGCGGGGGGACACTGAAGCTTTCTTT.

The V gene is TRBV5-4, the J gene TRBJ1-2, with TRBD1 as a possible D gene (5 bases). The CDR3 has 17 residues. Germline V CDR1 and CDR2: SGHNT, YYREEE (reference sequence). CDR3: CAPPPGREFPSGYGYTF. The CDR3, as DNA: TGTGCACCTCCACCGGGCAGGGAATTCCCCTCGGGTTATGGCTACACCTTC. Drawing the rest from reference TRBV5-4 and TRBJ1-2, the complete variable domain is ETGVTQSPTHLIKTRGQQVTLRCSSQSGHNTVSWYQQALGQGPQFIFQYYREEENGRGNFPPRFSGLQFPNYSSELNVNALELDDSALYLCAPPPGREFPSGYGYTFGSGTRLTVV.

This sequence joins TRBV6-5 and TRBJ1-2; 11 bases line up with TRBD1. From germline, CDR1 is MNHEY and CDR2 SVGAGI. V dropped 6 bases and J dropped 8; count of bases not matched to a gene: 8. The CDR3 has 14 residues. The CDR3 is CASSWRTGGEGYTF. CDR3 bases: TGTGCCAGCAGCTGGAGGACAGGGGGCGAAGGCTACACCTTC.

This clone was observed a handful of times. CDR3 in DNA: TGTGCCAGCAGCTCCGGACTCGGCGCTGGTGGCTACACCTTC. It codes for CASSSGLGAGGYTF. The chain carries TRBV7-6 and TRBJ1-2; no clear D gene. The CDR3 loop spans 14 amino acids. Germline CDR1 is SGHVS and CDR2 is FNYEAQ. Trimming removed 4 bases at V and 7 bases at J, with 16 bases between.

CDR3 region: CASRQRGGRNGNIQYF. For the CDR3, the DNA is TGTGCCAGCAGGCAACGCGGGGGGCGTAATGGAAACATTCAGTACTTC. The V call is TRBV28, the J call TRBJ2-4, with 8 bases that match TRBD2. Germline values: CDR1 MDHEN, CDR2 SYDVKM. This CDR3 spans 16 amino acids. The J segment lost 6 bases and the V segment lost 6 bases, leaving 13 bases of the junction unmatched.

The rearrangement joins TRBV9 to TRBJ2-1; possibly TRBD2 for D (7 bases). Looked up from germline, CDR1 is SGDLS and CDR2 is YYNGEE. V was cut by 2 bases and J by 6 bases, with 15 bases left in between. The CDR3 runs to 15 residues. The DNA of the CDR3 is TGTGCCAGCAGCGTTACCGGGGGGCTAAGCAATGAGCAGTTCTTC. Its protein product is CASSVTGGLSNEQFF.

The chain recombines TRBV19 with TRBJ2-5; TRBD2 matches at 8 bases. With V trimmed by 4 bases and J by 5 bases, 6 bases remained unmatched. The CDR3 runs 14 residues. Looked up from germline, CDR1 is LNHDA and CDR2 is SQIVND (reference sequence). CDR3 nucleotide sequence: TGTGCCAGTAGTAAAGGACAGCGGGGGGAGACCCAGTACTTC. It is translated as CASSKGQRGETQYF.

The genes are TRBV6-1 and TRBJ2-6; D is unclear. Trimming removed 1 base from V and 0 bases from J, with 4 bases in between. Germline-derived CDR1 and CDR2 are MNHNS and SASEGT. The CDR3 has 15 amino acids. The CDR3 region is CASSEGYSGANVLTF. CDR3 coding DNA: TGTGCCAGCAGTGAAGGTTACTCTGGGGCCAACGTCCTGACTTTC.

This chain joins TRBV11-2 and TRBJ2-4, with 10 bases fitting TRBD2. Germline loops: CDR1 SGHAT, CDR2 FQNNGV. The J segment lost 7 bases and the V segment lost 2 bases, leaving 5 bases of the junction unmatched. The CDR3 is made up of 15 amino acids. CDR3 residues: CASSLQRGGRNIQYF. The CDR3 DNA reads TGTGCCAGCAGCTTACAGCGGGGGGGCAGGAACATTCAGTACTTC.

The J gene is TRBJ1-3, the V gene TRBV9, with D possibly matching TRBD1 (6 bases). V was shortened by 0 bases and J by 8 bases, with 15 bases between the two germline ends. CDR3 size: 15 residues. Germline V gene lookup returns CDR1 SGDLS and CDR2 YYNGEE. The CDR3 loop reads CASSVAVQGMDTIYF. CDR3 DNA sequence: TGTGCCAGCAGCGTAGCTGTCCAGGGGATGGACACCATATATTTT.

The J gene is TRBJ2-5, the V gene TRBV7-6; TRBD1 agrees at 7 bases. Losses at the gene ends were 6 bases for V and 5 bases for J; bases not matched to a gene: 12. This CDR3 region has 15 residues. Germline V gene data show CDR1 as SGHVS and CDR2 as FNYEAQ. The chain's CDR3 is CASSKTGEVSETQYF. CDR3 coding DNA: TGTGCCAGCAGTAAAACAGGGGAAGTTTCGGAGACCCAGTACTTC.

This clone occurred a few times. This chain uses TRBV6-6 with TRBJ2-7; 8 bases line up with TRBD1. Germline CDR1 is MNHNY and CDR2 is SVGAGI (reference sequence). CDR3 size: 14 residues. V shed 6 bases and J 1 base; nucleotides not matched to a gene: 5. The chain's CDR3 is CASRPRTGSYEQYF. The CDR3 DNA is TGTGCCAGCAGACCTCGGACAGGGTCCTACGAGCAGTACTTC.

This clone was observed a few times. The chain employs TRBV27 and TRBJ2-7; 11 nucleotides align to TRBD1. The CDR3 is 14 residues long. After removal of 6 bases from V and 6 bases from J, the junction contained 7 bases not matched to a gene. Germline values: CDR1 MNHEY, CDR2 SMNVEV (reference sequence). CDR3: CASRPGQGAVEQYF. The CDR3 region has the DNA TGTGCCAGCAGGCCCGGACAGGGGGCGGTCGAGCAGTACTTC.

CDR3 sequence reads: CASSPFGGGDGEAFF. The CDR3 DNA reads as TGTGCCAGCAGCCCCTTTGGGGGAGGGGACGGTGAAGCTTTCTTT. The rearrangement uses TRBV6-5 and TRBJ1-1, with a possible D match to TRBD1 (5 bases). V was pared by 6 bases and J by 7 bases, with 21 bases between. There are 15 residues in the CDR3. Germline CDR1 is MNHEY and CDR2 is SVGAGI.

The chain recombines TRBV28 with TRBJ2-3; 10 bases are shared with TRBD2. CDR3 length: 16 residues. Losses at the gene ends were 5 bases for V and 6 bases for J; bases not matched to a gene: 11. Looked up from germline, CDR1 is MDHEN and CDR2 is SYDVKM. The CDR3 DNA sequence: TGTGCCAGCAGTCCCCGGGGAGCGGGGGGGCGGGATACGCAGTATTTT. Translated, it gives CASSPRGAGGRDTQYF.

The chain uses TRBV30 and TRBJ1-2; TRBD1 agrees at 7 bases. Germline V gives CDR1 GTSNPN, CDR2 SVGIG (reference sequence). This CDR3 region has 15 residues. Trimming removed 0 bases from V and 4 bases from J; junction bases left unmatched: 8. The CDR3 nucleotides are TGTGCCTGGAGTGTACGACAGGGCAAATCCTATGGCTACACCTTC. Its translation: CAWSVRQGKSYGYTF.

This chain links TRBV11-3 with TRBJ2-1; D gene uncertain. V lost 5 bases, J lost 1 base, and 9 bases lay in between. Germline V gene lookup returns CDR1 SGHNT and CDR2 YENEEA. The CDR3 consists of 14 residues. The CDR3 is CASSKPGSYNEQFF. The CDR3 nucleotides read TGTGCCAGCAGCAAGCCGGGTTCCTACAATGAGCAGTTCTTC.

The V call is TRBV7-9, the J call TRBJ2-7; 7 positions match TRBD1. Germline assignment: CDR1 SEHNR and CDR2 FQNEAQ (reference sequence). The trim removed 5 bases at V and 1 base at J, leaving 14 bases unmatched. The CDR3 consists of 17 residues. CDR3 nucleotide sequence: TGTGCCAGCAGCCAAACCTGGGGGCAGGGGGTTTCCTACGAGCAGTACTTC. Translation: CASSQTWGQGVSYEQYF. Supplemented by reference TRBV7-9 and TRBJ2-7, the full variable domain reads DTGVSQNPRHKITKRGQNVTFRCDPISEHNRLYWYRQTLGQGPEFLTYFQNEAQLEKSRLLSDRFSAERPKGSFSTLEIQRTEQGDSAMYLCASSQTWGQGVSYEQYFGPGTRLTVT.

This clone was seen only once. The chain uses TRBV5-4 and TRBJ2-5, with D possibly being TRBD2 (6 bases). The germline gives CDR1 SGHNT, CDR2 YYREEE (reference sequence). Deletions cut 4 bases from V and 5 bases from J, with 15 bases between. This CDR3 has 14 residues. CDR3 in amino acids: CASSPTGESETQYF. The CDR3 nucleotides read TGTGCCAGCAGCCCGACGGGGGAATCGGAGACCCAGTACTTC.